Presented here are 18 T cell receptor beta chains from one specimen sequenced in a study of HIV-infected children after antiretroviral therapy interruption. Noted treatment: PENTA 11 planned treatment interruption arm or continuous ART arm. A 3' RACE protocol on RNA, with unique molecular identifiers, produced the TCR library. TCRdb re-called the 3' RACE reads with MiXCR, one entry per CDR3 protein. The sample carries roughly 46,000 distinct CDR3 sequences, 4.3% recorded once. The specimen was CD45RA+ CD4+ T cells from PBMCs, pooled from several time points, collected from a donor given antiretroviral therapy, either interrupted or continuous. Regarding subset: naive CD4+ CD45RA+ CD45RO- T cells. All receptors come from a pool of human donors with HIV.

The gene calls are TRBV18 and TRBJ2-1; D is undetermined. The germline CDR1 and CDR2 sequences are KGHSH and LQKENI. V shed 4 bases and J shed 0 bases, with 10 bases lying between them. This CDR3 region has 15 residues. The chain's CDR3 is CASSRLKSSYNEQFF. The CDR3 nucleotides read TGTGCCAGCTCACGCCTTAAAAGCTCCTACAATGAGCAGTTCTTC.

This chain joins TRBV12-3 or TRBV12-4 and TRBJ2-7; no clear D. The germline V and J ends were trimmed by 4 bases and 2 bases, with 3 bases remaining between them. The CDR3 is 11 amino acids. Written as DNA, the CDR3 is TGTGCCAGCAGTTCGGCCTACGAGCAGTACTTC. It yields the protein CASSSAYEQYF.

In this sample, this clonotype turned up a few times. The CDR3 sequence: CASRPGLAGTGELFF. Written as DNA, the CDR3 is TGTGCCAGCAGACCGGGACTAGCGGGCACCGGGGAGCTGTTTTTT. The V call is TRBV6-5, the J call TRBJ2-2; 12 bases map to TRBD2. The germline CDR1 and CDR2 sequences are MNHEY and SVGAGI. The CDR3 spans 15 residues. Losses at the gene ends were 6 bases for V and 4 bases for J; bases not matched to a gene: 3.

V gene TRBV5-1 combines with J gene TRBJ1-5; a weak D match, TRBD1 (5 bases). Germline assignment: CDR1 SGHRS and CDR2 YFSETQ. V lost 2 bases and J lost 0, with 12 bases in between. This CDR3 has 16 residues. The CDR3 nucleotides are TGCGCCAGCAGCTTTTTACCGACAGATAGCAATCAGCCCCAGCATTTT. Residues: CASSFLPTDSNQPQHF.

This clonotype came up many times. The CDR3 nucleotides are TGTGCCAGTAGTGCCCACGTTGAGCAGTTCTTC. It encodes CASSAHVEQFF. V is TRBV19 and J is TRBJ2-1, with D hard to call. The V and J ends lost 5 bases and 9 bases respectively, with 8 bases between them. Germline V gene sequence: CDR1 LNHDA, CDR2 SQIVND (reference sequence). This CDR3 spans 11 amino acids.

This clonotype was detected ten times or more. The chain recombines TRBV6-1 with TRBJ1-1; tentative D call: TRBD1 (6 bases). CDR1 and CDR2 from the germline V gene are MNHNS and SASEGT. With 0 bases removed from V and 4 bases from J, the gap between germline ends came to 12 bases. The CDR3 has 15 residues. The CDR3 loop reads CASSEAGRGSTEAFF. The CDR3 DNA follows: TGTGCCAGCAGTGAAGCGGGGAGGGGGAGCACTGAAGCTTTCTTT.

This clonotype was seen a handful of times. This sequence joins TRBV27 and TRBJ2-3; 9 bases match TRBD2. CDR1 is MNHEY and CDR2 is SMNVEV in the germline V gene (reference sequence). V trimming: 6 bases; J trimming: 6 bases; junction bases outside the gene matches: 13. This CDR3 has 16 amino acids. The CDR3 bases are TGTGCCAGCAGGGCGGGACTAGCAGTAAACTGGGATACGCAGTATTTT. It yields the protein CASRAGLAVNWDTQYF.

This clonotype was seen repeatedly, ten times or more. V is TRBV7-9 and J is TRBJ1-2; D might be TRBD1 (6 bases). The germline gives CDR1 SEHNR, CDR2 FQNEAQ (reference sequence). The V end was cut by 1 base, the J end by 4 bases, with 13 bases between. The CDR3 sequence is 15 residues long. The CDR3 sequence is CASSLEPGGGYGYTF. CDR3 nucleotide sequence: TGTGCCAGCAGCTTAGAGCCCGGAGGGGGCTATGGCTACACCTTC.

This clonotype was detected ten times or more. The V gene is TRBV4-3, the J gene TRBJ2-1; D ambiguous. This CDR3 is 13 amino acids long. The V gene lost 1 base and the J gene lost 3 bases, with 4 bases spanning the gap. Germline CDR1 LGHNA, CDR2 YSLEER. CDR3 sequence: CASSQGLYNEQFF. Written as DNA, the CDR3 is TGCGCCAGCAGCCAAGGGCTCTACAATGAGCAGTTCTTC.

This clonotype was seen repeatedly, ten times or more. The chain combines TRBV10-3 with TRBJ1-1; D might be TRBD1 (5 bases). Per germline, CDR1 ENHRY and CDR2 SYGVKD. This CDR3 is built from 10 residues. V was pared by 8 bases and J by 6 bases, with 7 bases between. The CDR3 sequence: CAIGGAEAFF. DNA of the CDR3: TGTGCCATCGGGGGGGCTGAAGCTTTCTTT.

The rearrangement joins TRBV12-3 or TRBV12-4 to TRBJ1-4; D perhaps matches TRBD1 (5 bases). V lost 6 bases to trimming and J lost 0 bases, with 14 bases between them. The CDR3 contains 16 residues. CDR3 DNA: TGTGCCAGCAGCACTACTCTAGGGGCAACTAATGAAAAACTGTTTTTT. It specifies CASSTTLGATNEKLFF.

This clonotype has ten or more counts. The chain combines TRBV4-1 with TRBJ1-4, with D tentatively TRBD1 (6 bases). V lost 0 bases and J 0 bases, leaving 11 bases between the germline ends. The CDR3 consists of 17 residues. CDR1 and CDR2 from the germline V gene are MGHRA and YSYEKL. The CDR3 DNA follows: TGCGCCAGCAGCCAAGATGCAGGGGACGCAACTAATGAAAAACTGTTTTTT. Its protein is CASSQDAGDATNEKLFF.

In its sample, this clonotype was seen many times. The chain recombines TRBV3-2 with TRBJ1-6. TRBV3-2 is a known pseudogene. The CDR3 length is 13 residues. CDR3 in amino acids: CASSRKTNSPLHF. The CDR3 bases are TGTGCCAGCAGCCGCAAGACTAATTCACCCCTCCACTTT.

V usage is TRBV7-2 and J usage is TRBJ2-2; perhaps TRBD1 as D (5 bases). The CDR3 is 14 residues long. Germline V CDR1 and CDR2: SGHTA, FQGNSA. Trimming removed 1 base from V and 6 bases from J, with 9 bases in between. The CDR3 loop reads CASSLGQLAGELFF. The CDR3 region has the DNA TGTGCCAGCAGCTTAGGACAGCTGGCCGGGGAGCTGTTTTTT.

The J gene is TRBJ2-7, the V gene TRBV28; the D is unclear. V was trimmed by 5 bases and J by 5 bases, leaving 7 bases between them. CDR3 length equals 11 residues. CDR1 MDHEN and CDR2 SYDVKM come from the germline V gene. CDR3 in amino acids: CASSGIDEQYF. For the CDR3, the DNA is TGTGCCAGCAGTGGGATAGACGAGCAGTACTTC.

This clonotype was observed a few times. This chain joins TRBV11-1 and TRBJ2-5, with D unresolved. Germline lookup yields CDR1 SGHAT and CDR2 FQDESV (reference sequence). Trimming shortened V by 3 bases and J by 1 base, and 3 bases separated the two germline ends. This CDR3 spans 12 amino acids. The CDR3 loop is CASSFLQETQYF. The CDR3 nucleotides are TGTGCCAGCAGCTTTCTCCAAGAGACCCAGTACTTC.

There are many counts of this clonotype. The V call is TRBV3-1, the J call TRBJ2-3; TRBD2 agrees at 11 bases. V was pared by 5 bases and J by 4 bases, with 5 bases of the junction left unmatched. The CDR3 loop spans 15 amino acids. Germline V CDR1 and CDR2: LGHDT, YNNKEL (reference sequence). The CDR3 protein is CASSVTSGVSDTQYF. In DNA form, the CDR3 reads TGTGCCAGCAGCGTGACTAGCGGGGTATCAGATACGCAGTATTTT.

This clonotype was seen at least ten times. The chain has TRBV21-1 and TRBJ2-1; TRBD1 is the table's D call, not checked against the DNA. TRBV21-1 corresponds to a pseudogene. This CDR3 is built from 18 residues. The CDR3 protein is CANLRQGGGGLLVNEQFF. In nucleotides, the CDR3 is TGTGCCAACCTCCGACAGGGGGGCGGTGGGCTGCTGGTAAATGAGCAGTTCTTC.